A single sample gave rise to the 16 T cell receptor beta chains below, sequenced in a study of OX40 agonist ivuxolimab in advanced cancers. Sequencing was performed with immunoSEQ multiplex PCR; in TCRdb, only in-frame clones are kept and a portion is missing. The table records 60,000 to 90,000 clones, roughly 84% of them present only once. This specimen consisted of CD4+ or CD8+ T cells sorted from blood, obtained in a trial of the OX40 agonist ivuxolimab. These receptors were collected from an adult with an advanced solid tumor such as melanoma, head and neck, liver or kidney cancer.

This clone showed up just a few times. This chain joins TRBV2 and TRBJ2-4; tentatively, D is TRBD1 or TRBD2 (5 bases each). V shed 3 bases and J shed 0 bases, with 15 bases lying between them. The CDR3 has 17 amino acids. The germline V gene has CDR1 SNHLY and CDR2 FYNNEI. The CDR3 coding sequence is TGTGCCAGCAGTGATCAGGGTCTAGCAGAAGCCAAAAACATTCAGTACTTC. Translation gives CASSDQGLAEAKNIQYF.

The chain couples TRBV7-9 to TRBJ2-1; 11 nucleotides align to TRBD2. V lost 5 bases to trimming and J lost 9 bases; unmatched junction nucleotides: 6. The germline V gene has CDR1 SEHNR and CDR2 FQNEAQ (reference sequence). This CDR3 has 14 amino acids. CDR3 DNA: TGTGCCAGCAGCCGACTAGCGGGGAAGGGTGAGCAGTTCTTC. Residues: CASSRLAGKGEQFF.

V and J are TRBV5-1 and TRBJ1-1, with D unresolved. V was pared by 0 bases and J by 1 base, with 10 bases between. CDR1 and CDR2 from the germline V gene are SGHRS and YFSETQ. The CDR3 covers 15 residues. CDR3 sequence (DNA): TGCGCCAGCAGCTTGGCCGGGAGGGCGAACACTGAAGCTTTCTTT. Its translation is CASSLAGRANTEAFF.

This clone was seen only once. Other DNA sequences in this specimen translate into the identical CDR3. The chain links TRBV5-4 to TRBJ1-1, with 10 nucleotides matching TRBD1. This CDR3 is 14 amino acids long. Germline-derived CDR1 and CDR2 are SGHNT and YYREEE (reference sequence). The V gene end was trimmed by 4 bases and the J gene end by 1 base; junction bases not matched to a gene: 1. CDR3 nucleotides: TGTGCCAGCAGCCGGGACAGGGGGAACACTGAAGCTTTCTTT. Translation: CASSRDRGNTEAFF. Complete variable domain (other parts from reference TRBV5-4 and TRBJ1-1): ETGVTQSPTHLIKTRGQQVTLRCSSQSGHNTVSWYQQALGQGPQFIFQYYREEENGRGNFPPRFSGLQFPNYSSELNVNALELDDSALYLCASSRDRGNTEAFFGQGTRLTVV.

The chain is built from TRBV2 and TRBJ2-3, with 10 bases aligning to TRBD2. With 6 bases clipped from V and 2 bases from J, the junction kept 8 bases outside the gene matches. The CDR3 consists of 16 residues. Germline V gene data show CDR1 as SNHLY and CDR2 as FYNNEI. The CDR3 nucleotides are TGTGCCAGCAGCCCCCTCAGCGGGGGGGTCACAGATACGCAGTATTTT. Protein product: CASSPLSGGVTDTQYF.

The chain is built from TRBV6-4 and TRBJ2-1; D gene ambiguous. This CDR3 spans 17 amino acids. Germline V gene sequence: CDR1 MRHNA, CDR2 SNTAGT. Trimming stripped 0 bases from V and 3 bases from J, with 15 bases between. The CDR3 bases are TGTGCCAGCAGTGACTCGGTAACGCTGGGCGTCTACAATGAGCAGTTCTTC. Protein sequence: CASSDSVTLGVYNEQFF.

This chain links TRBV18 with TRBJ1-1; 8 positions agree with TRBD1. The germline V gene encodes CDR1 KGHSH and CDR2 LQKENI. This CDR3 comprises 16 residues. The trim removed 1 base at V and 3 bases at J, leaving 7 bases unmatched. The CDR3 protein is CASSPRQGAADTEAFF. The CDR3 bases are TGTGCCAGCTCACCACGGCAGGGGGCGGCGGACACTGAAGCTTTCTTT. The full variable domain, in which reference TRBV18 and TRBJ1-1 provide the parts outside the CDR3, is NAGVMQNPRHLVRRRGQEARLRCSPMKGHSHVYWYRQLPEEGLKFMVYLQKENIIDESGMPKERFSAEFPKEGPSILRIQQVVRGDSAAYFCASSPRQGAADTEAFFGQGTRLTVV.

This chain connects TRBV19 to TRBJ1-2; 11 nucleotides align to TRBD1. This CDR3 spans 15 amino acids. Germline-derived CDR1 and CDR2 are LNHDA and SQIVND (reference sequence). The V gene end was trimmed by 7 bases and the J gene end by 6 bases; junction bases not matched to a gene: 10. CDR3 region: CASMADRGLWDGYTF. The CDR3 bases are TGTGCCAGTATGGCGGACAGGGGGCTATGGGATGGCTACACCTTC.

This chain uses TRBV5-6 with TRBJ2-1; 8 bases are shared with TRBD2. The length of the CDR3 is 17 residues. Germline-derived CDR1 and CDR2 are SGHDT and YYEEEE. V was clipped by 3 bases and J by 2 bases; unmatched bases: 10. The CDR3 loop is CASSSLTSEETYNEQFF. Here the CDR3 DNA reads TGTGCCAGCAGCTCCCTGACTAGCGAAGAAACCTACAATGAGCAGTTCTTC.

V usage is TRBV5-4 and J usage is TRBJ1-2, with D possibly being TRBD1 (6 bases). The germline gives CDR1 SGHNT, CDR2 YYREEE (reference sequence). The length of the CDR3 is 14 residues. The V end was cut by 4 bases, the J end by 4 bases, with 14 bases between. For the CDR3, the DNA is TGTGCCAGCAGCCTCCCGGGGGCGGCCTATGGCTACACCTTC. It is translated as CASSLPGAAYGYTF.

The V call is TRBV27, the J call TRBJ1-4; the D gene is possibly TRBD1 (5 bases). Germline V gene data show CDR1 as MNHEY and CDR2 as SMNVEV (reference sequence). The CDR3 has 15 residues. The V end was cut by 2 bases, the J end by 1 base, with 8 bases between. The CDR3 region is CASSLTGRTNEKLFF. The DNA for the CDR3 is TGTGCCAGCAGTTTAACGGGACGAACTAATGAAAAACTGTTTTTT. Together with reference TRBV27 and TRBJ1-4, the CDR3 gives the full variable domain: EAQVTQNPRYLITVTGKKLTVTCSQNMNHEYMSWYRQDPGLGLRQIYYSMNVEVTDKGDVPEGYKVSRKEKRNFPLILESPSPNQTSLYFCASSLTGRTNEKLFFGSGTQLSVL.

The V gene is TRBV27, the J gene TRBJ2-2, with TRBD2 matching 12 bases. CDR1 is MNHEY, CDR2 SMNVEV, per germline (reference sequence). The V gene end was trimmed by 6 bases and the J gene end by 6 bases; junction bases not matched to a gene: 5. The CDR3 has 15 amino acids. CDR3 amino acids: CASRMTSGSPGELFF. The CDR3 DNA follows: TGTGCCAGCAGAATGACTAGCGGGAGCCCCGGGGAGCTGTTTTTT.

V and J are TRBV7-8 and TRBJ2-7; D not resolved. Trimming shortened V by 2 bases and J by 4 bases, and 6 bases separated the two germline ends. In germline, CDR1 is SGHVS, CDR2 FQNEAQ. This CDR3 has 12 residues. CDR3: CASSLTRYEQYF. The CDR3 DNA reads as TGTGCCAGCAGCTTAACGAGATACGAGCAGTACTTC.

The CDR3 coding sequence is TGTGCCAGCAGCTTGCTCATCCATGAGCAGTTCTTC. Its translation: CASSLLIHEQFF. The rearrangement links TRBV5-5 to TRBJ2-1; D remains unclear. The V end was cut by 1 base, the J end by 8 bases, with 7 bases between. In germline, CDR1 is SGHKS, CDR2 YYEKEE (reference sequence). The CDR3 covers 12 residues.

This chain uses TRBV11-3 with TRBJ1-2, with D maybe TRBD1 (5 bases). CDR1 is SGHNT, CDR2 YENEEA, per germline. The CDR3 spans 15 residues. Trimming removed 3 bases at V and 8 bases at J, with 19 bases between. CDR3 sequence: CASSFGSGGWRGYTF. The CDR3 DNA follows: TGTGCCAGCAGCTTTGGTTCGGGGGGTTGGCGGGGCTACACCTTC.

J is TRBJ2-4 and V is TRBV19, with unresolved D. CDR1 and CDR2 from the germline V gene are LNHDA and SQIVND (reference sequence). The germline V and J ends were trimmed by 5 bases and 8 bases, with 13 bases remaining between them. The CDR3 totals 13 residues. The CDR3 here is CASSSLRWDIQYF. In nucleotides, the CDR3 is TGTGCCAGTAGTTCCCTTAGGTGGGACATTCAGTACTTC.